The present T cell receptor beta chain was sequenced within a study of blood T cell repertoires in COVID-19. Original processing notes: Reference gene primer amplification in the assay estimated nucleated cell counts. Some clones are missing from TCRdb's copy, which holds only in-frame ones; the method was immunoSEQ multiplex PCR. V, J and clone size are taken as reported in that table, and D and trimming were inferred from the DNA itself. The sample contains 300,000 to 450,000 clones, 70% to 90% of which appear only once. V shed 5 bases, J shed 2 bases, and the junction held 10 bases outside the gene matches. Germline CDR1 reads SGHAT; CDR2 reads FQNNGV. This CDR3 has 16 residues.

The clonotype comes from a human donor in a cohort sampled during active COVID-19. The chain couples TRBV11-2 to TRBJ2-3; the match to TRBD2 covers 7 bases. Sequenced input: peripheral blood. The DNA for the CDR3 is TGTGCCAGCAGCGGGGGGGACCAAGGTCTCACAGATACGCAGTATTTT. Protein product: CASSGGDQGLTDTQYF.